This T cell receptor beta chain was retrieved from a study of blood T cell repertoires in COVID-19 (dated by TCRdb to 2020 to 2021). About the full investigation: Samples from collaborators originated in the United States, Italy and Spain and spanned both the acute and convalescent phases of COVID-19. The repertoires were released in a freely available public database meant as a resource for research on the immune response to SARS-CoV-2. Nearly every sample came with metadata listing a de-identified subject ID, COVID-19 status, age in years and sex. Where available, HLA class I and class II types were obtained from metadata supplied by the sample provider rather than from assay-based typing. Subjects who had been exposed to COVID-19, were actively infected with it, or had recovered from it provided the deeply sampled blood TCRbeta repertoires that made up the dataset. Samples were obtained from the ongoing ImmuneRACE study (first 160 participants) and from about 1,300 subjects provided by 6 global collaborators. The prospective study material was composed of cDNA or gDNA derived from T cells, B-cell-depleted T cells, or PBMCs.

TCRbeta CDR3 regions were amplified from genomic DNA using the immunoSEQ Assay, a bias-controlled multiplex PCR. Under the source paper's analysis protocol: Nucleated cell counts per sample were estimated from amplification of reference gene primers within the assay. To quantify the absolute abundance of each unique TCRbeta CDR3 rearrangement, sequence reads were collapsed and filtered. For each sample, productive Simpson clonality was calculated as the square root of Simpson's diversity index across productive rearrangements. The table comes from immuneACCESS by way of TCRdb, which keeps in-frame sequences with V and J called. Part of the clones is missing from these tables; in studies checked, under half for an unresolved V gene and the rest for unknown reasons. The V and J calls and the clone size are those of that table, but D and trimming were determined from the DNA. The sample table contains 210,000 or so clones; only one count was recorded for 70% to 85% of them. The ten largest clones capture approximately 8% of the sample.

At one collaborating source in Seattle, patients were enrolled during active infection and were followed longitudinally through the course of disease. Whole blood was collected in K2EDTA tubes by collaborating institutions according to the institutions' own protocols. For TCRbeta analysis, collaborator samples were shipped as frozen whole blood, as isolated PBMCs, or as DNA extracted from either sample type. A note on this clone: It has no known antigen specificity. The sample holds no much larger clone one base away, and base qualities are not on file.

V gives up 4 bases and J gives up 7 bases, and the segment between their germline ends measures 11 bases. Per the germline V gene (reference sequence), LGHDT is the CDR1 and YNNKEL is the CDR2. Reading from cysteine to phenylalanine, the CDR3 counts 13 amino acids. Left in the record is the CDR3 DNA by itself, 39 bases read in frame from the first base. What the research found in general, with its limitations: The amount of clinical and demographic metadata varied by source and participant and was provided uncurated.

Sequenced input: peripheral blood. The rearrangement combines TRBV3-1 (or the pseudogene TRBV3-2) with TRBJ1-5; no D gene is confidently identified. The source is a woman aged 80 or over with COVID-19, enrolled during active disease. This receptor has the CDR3 CASSRQPGQPQHF. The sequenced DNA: TGTGCCAGCAGCCGCCAACCGGGGCAGCCCCAGCATTTT.